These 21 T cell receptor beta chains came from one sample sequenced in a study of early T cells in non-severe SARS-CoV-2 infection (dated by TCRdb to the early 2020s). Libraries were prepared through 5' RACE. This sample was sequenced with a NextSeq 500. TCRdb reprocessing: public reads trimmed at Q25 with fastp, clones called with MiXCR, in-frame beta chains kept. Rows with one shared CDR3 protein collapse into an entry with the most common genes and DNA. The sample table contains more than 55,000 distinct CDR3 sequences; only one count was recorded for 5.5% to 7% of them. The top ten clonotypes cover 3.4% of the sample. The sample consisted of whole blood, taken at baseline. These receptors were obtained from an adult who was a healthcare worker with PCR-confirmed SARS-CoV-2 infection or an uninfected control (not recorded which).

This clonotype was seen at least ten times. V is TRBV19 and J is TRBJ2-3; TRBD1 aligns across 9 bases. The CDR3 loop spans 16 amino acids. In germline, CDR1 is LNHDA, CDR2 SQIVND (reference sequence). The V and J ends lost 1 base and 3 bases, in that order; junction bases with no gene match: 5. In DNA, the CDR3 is TGTGCCAGTAGTATAGGGGACAGGGCGGTAACAGATACGCAGTATTTT. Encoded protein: CASSIGDRAVTDTQYF.

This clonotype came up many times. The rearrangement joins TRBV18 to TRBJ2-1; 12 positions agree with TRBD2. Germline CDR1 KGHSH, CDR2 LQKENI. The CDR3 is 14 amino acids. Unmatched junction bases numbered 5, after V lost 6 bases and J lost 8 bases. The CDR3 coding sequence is TGTGCCAGCTCTAGACTAGCGGGAGAGGATGAGCAGTTCTTC. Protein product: CASSRLAGEDEQFF.

For the CDR3, the DNA is TGTGCCAGCAGCGAGAGCGGGACAGGCTACCAAGAGACCCAGTACTTC. Residues: CASSESGTGYQETQYF. The V call is TRBV9, the J call TRBJ2-5, with D possibly being TRBD1 (8 bases). This CDR3 has 16 amino acids. CDR1 and CDR2 (germline): SGDLS, YYNGEE. The germline V and J ends were trimmed by 3 bases and 0 bases, with 15 bases remaining between them.

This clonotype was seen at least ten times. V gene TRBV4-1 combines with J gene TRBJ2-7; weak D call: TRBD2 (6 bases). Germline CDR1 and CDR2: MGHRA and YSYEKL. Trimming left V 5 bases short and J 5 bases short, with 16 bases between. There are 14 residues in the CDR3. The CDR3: CASSTRERADEQYF. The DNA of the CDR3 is TGCGCCAGCAGCACCCGGGAGAGGGCTGACGAGCAGTACTTC.

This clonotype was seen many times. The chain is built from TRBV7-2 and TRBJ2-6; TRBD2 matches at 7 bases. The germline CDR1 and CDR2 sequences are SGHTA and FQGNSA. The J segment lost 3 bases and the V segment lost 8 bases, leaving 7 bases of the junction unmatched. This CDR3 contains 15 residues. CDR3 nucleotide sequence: TGTGCCAGCCGCGGGAGATCGGGTGGGGCCAACGTCCTGACTTTC. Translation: CASRGRSGGANVLTF.

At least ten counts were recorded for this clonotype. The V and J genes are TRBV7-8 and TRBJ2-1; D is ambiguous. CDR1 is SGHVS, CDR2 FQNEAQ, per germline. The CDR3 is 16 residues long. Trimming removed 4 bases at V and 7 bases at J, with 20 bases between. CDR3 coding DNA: TGTGCCAGCAGCTCCCGACTGGGCGCACCCACGAATGAGCAGTTCTTC. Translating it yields CASSSRLGAPTNEQFF. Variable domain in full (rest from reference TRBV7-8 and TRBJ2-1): GAGVSQSPRYKVAKRGQDVALRCDPISGHVSLFWYQQALGQGPEFLTYFQNEAQLDKSGLPSDRFFAERPEGSVSTLKIQRTQQEDSAVYLCASSSRLGAPTNEQFFGPGTRLTVL.

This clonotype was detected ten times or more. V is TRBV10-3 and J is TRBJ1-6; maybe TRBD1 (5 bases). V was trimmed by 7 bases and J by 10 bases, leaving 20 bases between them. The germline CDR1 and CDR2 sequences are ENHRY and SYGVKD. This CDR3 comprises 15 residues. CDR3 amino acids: CAITSGAGEGSPLHF. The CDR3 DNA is TGTGCCATCACCTCTGGGGCGGGGGAAGGATCACCCCTCCACTTT.

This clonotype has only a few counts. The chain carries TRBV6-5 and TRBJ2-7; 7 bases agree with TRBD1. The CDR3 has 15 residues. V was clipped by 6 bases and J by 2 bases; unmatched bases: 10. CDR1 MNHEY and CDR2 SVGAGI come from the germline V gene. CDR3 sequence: CASRTATGKAYEQYF. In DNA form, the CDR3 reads TGTGCCAGCAGAACCGCGACAGGGAAAGCCTACGAGCAGTACTTC.

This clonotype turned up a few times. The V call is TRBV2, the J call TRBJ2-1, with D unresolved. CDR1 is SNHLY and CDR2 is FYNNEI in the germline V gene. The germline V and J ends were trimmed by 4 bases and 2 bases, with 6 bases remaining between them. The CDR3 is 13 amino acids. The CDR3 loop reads CASSVGPYNEQFF. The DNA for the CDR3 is TGTGCCAGCAGTGTCGGACCCTACAATGAGCAGTTCTTC.

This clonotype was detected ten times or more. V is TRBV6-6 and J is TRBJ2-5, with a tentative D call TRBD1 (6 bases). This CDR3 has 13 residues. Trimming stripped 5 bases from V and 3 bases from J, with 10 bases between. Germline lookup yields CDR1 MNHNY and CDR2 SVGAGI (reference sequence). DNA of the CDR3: TGTGCCAGCAGTCGACAGGTCAAAGAGACCCAGTACTTC. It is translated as CASSRQVKETQYF.

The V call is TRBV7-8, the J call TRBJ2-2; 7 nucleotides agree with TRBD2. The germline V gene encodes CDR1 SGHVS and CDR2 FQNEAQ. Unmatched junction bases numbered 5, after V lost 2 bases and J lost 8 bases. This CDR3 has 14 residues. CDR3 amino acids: CASSLMTSSGELFF. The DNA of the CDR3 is TGTGCCAGCAGCTTAATGACTAGCTCGGGGGAGCTGTTTTTT.

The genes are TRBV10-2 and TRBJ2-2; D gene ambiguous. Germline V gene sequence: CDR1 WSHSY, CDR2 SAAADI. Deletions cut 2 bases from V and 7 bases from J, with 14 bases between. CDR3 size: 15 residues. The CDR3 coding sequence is TGCGCCAGCAGTGAGGGGCTAGGAGTAGGCGGGGAGCTGTTTTTT. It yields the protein CASSEGLGVGGELFF.

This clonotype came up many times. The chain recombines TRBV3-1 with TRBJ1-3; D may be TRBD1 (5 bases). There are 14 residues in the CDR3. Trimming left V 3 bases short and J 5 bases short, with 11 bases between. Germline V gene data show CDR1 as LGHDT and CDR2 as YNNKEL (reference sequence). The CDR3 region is CASSHTDSRNTIYF. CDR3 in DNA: TGTGCCAGCAGCCACACAGACAGCCGAAACACCATATATTTT.

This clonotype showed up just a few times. The DNA of the CDR3 is TGCAGTGCTACTACAGGGGATAGGTCCTACGAGCAGTACTTC. This gives the protein CSATTGDRSYEQYF. J is TRBJ2-7 and V is TRBV20-1, with 7 positions matching TRBD1. The CDR3 is made up of 14 amino acids. Germline lookup yields CDR1 DFQATT and CDR2 SNEGSKA (reference sequence). The J segment lost 1 base and the V segment lost 4 bases, leaving 7 bases of the junction unmatched.

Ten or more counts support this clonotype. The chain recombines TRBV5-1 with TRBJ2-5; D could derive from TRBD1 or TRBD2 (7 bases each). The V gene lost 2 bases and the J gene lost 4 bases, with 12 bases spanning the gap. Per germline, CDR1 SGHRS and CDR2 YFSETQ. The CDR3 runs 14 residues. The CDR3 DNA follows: TGCGCCAGCAGCTTTCAGGGGGGGAGAGAGACCCAGTACTTC. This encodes CASSFQGGRETQYF.

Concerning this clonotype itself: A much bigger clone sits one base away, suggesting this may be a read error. The chain's CDR3 is CGARAGGHEQYF. DNA of the CDR3: TGCGGTGCTAGAGCTGGGGGTCACGAGCAGTACTTC. The rearrangement links TRBV20-1 to TRBJ2-7; D may correspond to TRBD1 or TRBD2 (5 bases each). Germline loops: CDR1 DFQATT, CDR2 SNEGSKA (reference sequence). This CDR3 has 12 amino acids.

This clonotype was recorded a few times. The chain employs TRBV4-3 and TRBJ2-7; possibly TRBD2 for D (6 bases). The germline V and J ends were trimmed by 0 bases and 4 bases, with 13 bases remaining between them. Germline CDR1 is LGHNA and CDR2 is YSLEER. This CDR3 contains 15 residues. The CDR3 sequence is CASSQDWDSSYEQYF. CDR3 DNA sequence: TGCGCCAGCAGCCAAGATTGGGACTCCAGTTACGAGCAGTACTTC.

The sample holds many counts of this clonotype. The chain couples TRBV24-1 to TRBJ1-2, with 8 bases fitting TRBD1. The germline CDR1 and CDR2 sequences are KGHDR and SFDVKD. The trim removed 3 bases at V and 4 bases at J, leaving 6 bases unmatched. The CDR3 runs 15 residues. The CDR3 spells CATSDTQGAGYGYTF. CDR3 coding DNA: TGTGCCACCAGTGATACCCAGGGGGCAGGCTATGGCTACACCTTC.

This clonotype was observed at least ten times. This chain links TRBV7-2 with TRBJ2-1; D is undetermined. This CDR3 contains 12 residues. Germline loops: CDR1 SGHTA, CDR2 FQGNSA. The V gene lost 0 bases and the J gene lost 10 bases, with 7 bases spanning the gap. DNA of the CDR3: TGTGCCAGCAGCTTAGCCCGAGTAGAGCAGTTCTTC. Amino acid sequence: CASSLARVEQFF.

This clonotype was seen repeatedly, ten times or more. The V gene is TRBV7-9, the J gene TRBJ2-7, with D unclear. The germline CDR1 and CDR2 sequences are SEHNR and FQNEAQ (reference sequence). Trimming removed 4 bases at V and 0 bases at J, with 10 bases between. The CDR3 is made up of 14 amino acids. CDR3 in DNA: TGTGCCAGCAGCTATACGGAGAGCTCCTACGAGCAGTACTTC. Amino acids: CASSYTESSYEQYF.

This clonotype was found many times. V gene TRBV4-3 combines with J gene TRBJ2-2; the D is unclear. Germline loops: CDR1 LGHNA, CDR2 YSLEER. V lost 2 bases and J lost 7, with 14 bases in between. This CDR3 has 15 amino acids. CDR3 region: CASSQNAATGGELFF. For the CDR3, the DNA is TGCGCCAGCAGCCAAAATGCAGCTACGGGCGGGGAGCTGTTTTTT.